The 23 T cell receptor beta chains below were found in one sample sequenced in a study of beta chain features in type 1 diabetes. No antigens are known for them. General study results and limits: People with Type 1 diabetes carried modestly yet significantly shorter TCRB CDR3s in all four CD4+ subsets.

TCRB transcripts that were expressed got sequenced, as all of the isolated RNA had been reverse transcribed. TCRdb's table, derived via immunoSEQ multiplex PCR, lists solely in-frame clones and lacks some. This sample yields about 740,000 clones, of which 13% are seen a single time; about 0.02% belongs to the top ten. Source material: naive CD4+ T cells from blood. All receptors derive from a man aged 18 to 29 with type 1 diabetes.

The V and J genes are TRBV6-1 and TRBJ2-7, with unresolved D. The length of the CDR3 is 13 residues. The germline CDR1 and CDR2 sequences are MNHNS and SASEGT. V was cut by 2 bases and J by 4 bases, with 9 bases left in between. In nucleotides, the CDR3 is TGTGCCAGCAGTGAACAGAACCCTTACGAGCAGTACTTC. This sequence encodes CASSEQNPYEQYF.

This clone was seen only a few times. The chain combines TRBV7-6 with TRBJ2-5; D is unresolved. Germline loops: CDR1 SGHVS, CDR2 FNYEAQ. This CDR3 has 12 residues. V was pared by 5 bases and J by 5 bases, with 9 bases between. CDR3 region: CASSRWLETQYF. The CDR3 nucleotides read TGTGCCAGCAGCCGATGGTTGGAGACCCAGTACTTC.

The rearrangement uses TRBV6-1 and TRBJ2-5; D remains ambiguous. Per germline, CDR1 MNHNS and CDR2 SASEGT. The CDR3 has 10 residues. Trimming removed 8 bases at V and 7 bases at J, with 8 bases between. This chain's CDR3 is CASLLGTQYF. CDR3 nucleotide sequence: TGTGCCAGCCTACTGGGGACCCAGTACTTC.

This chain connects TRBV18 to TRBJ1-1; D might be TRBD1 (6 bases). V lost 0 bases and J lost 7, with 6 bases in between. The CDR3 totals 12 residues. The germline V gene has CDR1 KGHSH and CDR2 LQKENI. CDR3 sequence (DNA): TGTGCCAGCTCACCACCGACAGGTGAAGCTTTCTTT. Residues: CASSPPTGEAFF.

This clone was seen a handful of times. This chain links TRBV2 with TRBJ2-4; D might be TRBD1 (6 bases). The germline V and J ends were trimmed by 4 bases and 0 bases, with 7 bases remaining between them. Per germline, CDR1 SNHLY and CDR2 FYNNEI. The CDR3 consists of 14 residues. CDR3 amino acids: CASSGTVAKNIQYF. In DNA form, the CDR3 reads TGTGCCAGCAGTGGGACAGTAGCCAAAAACATTCAGTACTTC. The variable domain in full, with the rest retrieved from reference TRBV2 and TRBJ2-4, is EPEVTQTPSHQVTQMGQEVILRCVPISNHLYFYWYRQILGQKVEFLVSFYNNEISEKSEIFDDQFSVERPDGSNFTLKIRSTKLEDSAMYFCASSGTVAKNIQYFGAGTRLSVL.

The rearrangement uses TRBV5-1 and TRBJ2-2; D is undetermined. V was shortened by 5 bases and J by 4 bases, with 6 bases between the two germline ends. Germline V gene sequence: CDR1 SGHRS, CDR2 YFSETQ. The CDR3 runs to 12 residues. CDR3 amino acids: CASRRGTGELFF. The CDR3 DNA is TGCGCCAGCAGAAGAGGCACCGGGGAGCTGTTTTTT.

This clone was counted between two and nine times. The CDR3 loop reads CASSLRTGEVNEQFF. The CDR3, as DNA: TGTGCCAGCAGCTTAAGGACAGGGGAGGTCAATGAGCAGTTCTTC. The chain uses TRBV7-9 and TRBJ2-1; 9 bases fit TRBD1. Looked up from germline, CDR1 is SEHNR and CDR2 is FQNEAQ (reference sequence). The V gene end was trimmed by 2 bases and the J gene end by 6 bases; junction bases not matched to a gene: 5. This CDR3 is 15 amino acids long.

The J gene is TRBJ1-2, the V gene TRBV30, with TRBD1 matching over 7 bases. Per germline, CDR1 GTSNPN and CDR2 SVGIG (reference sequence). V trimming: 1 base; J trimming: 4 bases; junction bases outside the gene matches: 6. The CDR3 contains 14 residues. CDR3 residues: CAWSGQGGFYGYTF. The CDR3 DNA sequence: TGTGCCTGGAGTGGACAGGGTGGGTTCTATGGCTACACCTTC.

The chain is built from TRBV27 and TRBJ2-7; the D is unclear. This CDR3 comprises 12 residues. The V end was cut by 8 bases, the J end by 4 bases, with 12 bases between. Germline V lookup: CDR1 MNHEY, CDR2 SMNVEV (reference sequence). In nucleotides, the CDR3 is TGTGCCAGCGGGCCCCCAAATTACGAGCAGTACTTC. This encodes CASGPPNYEQYF.

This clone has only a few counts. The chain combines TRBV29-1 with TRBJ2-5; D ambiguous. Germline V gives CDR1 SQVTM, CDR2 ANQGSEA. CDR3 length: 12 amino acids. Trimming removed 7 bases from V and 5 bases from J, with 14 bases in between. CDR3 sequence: CSARTAGETQYF. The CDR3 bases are TGCAGCGCCCGGACGGCCGGGGAGACCCAGTACTTC.

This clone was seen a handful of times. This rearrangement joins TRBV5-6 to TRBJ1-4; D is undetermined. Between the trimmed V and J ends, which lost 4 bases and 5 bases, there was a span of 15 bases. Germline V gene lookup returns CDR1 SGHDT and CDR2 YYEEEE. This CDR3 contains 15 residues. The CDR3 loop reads CASSPEWGRNEKLFF. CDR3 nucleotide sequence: TGTGCCAGCAGCCCTGAGTGGGGTCGGAATGAAAAACTGTTTTTT. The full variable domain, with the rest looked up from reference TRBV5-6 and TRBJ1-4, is DAGVTQSPTHLIKTRGQQVTLRCSPKSGHDTVSWYQQALGQGPQFIFQYYEEEERQRGNFPDRFSGHQFPNYSSELNVNALLLGDSALYLCASSPEWGRNEKLFFGSGTQLSVL.

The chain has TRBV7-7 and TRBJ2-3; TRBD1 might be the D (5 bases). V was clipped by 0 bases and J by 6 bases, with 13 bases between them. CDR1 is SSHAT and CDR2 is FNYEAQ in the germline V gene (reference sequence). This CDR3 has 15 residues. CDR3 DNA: TGTGCCAGCAGCTTAGCGGGGTCAGGGATGGATACGCAGTATTTT. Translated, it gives CASSLAGSGMDTQYF.

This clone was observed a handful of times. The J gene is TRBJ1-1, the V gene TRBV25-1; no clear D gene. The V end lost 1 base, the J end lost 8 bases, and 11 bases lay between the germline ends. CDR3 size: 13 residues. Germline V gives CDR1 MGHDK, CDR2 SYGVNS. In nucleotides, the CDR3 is TGTGCCAGCAGTGAATCTGGGTCCTTCGAAGCTTTCTTT. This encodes CASSESGSFEAFF.

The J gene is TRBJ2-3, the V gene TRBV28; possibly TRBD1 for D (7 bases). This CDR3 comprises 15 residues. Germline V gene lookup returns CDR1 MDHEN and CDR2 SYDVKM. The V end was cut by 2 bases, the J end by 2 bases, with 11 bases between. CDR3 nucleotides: TGTGCCAGCAGTTTAGGGGGGACAGCCACAGATACGCAGTATTTT. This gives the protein CASSLGGTATDTQYF.

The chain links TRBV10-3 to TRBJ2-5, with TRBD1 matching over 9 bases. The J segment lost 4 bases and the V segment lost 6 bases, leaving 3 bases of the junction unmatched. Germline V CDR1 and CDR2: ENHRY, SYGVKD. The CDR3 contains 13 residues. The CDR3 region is CAIRGQGGETQYF. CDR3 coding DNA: TGTGCCATCAGGGGACAGGGTGGAGAGACCCAGTACTTC.

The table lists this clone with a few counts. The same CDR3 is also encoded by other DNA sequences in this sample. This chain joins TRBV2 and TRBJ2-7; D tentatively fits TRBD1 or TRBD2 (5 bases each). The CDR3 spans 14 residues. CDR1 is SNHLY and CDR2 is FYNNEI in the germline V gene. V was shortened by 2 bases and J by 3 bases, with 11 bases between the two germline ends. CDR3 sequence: CASSEQGPDYEQYF. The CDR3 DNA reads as TGTGCCAGCAGTGAACAGGGACCCGACTACGAGCAGTACTTC.

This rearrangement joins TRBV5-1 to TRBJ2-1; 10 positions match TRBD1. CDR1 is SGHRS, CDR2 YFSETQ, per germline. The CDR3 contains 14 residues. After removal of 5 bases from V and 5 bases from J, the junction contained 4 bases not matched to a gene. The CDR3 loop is CASRRDRGDNEQFF. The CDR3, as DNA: TGCGCCAGCAGGCGGGACAGGGGAGACAATGAGCAGTTCTTC. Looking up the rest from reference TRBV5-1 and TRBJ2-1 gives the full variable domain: KAGVTQTPRYLIKTRGQQVTLSCSPISGHRSVSWYQQTPGQGLQFLFEYFSETQRNKGNFPGRFSGRQFSNSRSEMNVSTLELGDSALYLCASRRDRGDNEQFFGPGTRLTVL.

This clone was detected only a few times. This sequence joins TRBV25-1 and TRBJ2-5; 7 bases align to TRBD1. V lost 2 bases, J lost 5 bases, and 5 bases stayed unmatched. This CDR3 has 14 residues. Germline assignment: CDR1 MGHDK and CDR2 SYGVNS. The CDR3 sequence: CASSETGVWETQYF. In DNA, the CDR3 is TGTGCCAGCAGTGAAACAGGGGTCTGGGAGACCCAGTACTTC.

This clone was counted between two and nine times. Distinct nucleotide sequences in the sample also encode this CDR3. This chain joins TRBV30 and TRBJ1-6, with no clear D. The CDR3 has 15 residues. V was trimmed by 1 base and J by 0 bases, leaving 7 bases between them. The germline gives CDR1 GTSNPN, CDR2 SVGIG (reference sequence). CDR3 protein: CAWSAGSSYNSPLHF. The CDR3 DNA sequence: TGTGCCTGGAGTGCCGGGAGCTCCTATAATTCACCCCTCCACTTT.

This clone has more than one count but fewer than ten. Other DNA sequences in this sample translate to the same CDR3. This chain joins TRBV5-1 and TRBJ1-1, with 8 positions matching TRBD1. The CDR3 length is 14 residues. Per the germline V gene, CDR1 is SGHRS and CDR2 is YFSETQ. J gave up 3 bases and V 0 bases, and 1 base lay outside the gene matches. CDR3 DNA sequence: TGCGCCAGCAGCTTGGTACAGGGGGACACTGAAGCTTTCTTT. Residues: CASSLVQGDTEAFF.

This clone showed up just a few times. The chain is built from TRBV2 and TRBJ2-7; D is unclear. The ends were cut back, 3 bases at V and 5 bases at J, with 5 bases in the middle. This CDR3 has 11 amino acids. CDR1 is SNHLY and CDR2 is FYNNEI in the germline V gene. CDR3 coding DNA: TGTGCCAGCAGTGAGTGGGACGAGCAGTACTTC. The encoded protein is CASSEWDEQYF.

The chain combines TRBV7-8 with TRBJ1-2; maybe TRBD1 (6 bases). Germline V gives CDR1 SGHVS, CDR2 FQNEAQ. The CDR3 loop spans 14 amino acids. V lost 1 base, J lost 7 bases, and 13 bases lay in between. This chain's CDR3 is CASSLGTEGVGYTF. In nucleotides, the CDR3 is TGTGCCAGCAGCTTAGGGACCGAGGGGGTTGGCTACACCTTC.

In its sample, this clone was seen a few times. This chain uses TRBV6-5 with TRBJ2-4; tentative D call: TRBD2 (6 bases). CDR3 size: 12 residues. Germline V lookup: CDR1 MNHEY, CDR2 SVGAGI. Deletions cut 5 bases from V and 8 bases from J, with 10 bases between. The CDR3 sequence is CASSAGGDIQYF. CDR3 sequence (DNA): TGTGCCAGCAGTGCCGGAGGGGACATTCAGTACTTC.